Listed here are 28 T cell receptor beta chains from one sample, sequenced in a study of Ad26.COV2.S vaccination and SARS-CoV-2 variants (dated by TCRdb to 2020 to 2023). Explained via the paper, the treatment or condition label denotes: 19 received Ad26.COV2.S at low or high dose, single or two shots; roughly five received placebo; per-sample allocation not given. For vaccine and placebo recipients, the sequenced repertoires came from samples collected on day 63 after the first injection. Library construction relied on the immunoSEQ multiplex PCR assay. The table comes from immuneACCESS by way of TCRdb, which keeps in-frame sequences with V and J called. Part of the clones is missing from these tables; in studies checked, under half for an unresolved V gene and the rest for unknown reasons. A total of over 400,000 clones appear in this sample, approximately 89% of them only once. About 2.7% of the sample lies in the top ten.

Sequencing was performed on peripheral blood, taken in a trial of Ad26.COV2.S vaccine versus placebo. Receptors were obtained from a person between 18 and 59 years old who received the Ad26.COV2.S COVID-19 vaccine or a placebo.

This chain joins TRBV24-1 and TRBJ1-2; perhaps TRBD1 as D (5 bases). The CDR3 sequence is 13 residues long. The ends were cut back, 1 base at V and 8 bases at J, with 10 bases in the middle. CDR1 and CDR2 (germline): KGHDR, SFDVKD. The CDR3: CATSDFAGGGYTF. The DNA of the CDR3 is TGTGCCACCAGTGATTTCGCCGGGGGGGGCTACACCTTC.

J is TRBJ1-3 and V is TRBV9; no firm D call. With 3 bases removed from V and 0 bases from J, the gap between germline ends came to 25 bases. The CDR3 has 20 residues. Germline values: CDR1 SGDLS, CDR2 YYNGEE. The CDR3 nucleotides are TGTGCCAGCAGCGCGGCGACATACTCGGGCCTTATCTCCTCTGGAAACACCATATATTTT. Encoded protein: CASSAATYSGLISSGNTIYF.

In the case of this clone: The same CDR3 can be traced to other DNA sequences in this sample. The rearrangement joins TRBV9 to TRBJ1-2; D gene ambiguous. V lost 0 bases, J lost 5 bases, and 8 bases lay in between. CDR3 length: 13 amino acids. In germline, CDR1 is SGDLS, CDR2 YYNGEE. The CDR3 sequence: CASSVESGYGYTF. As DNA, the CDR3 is TGTGCCAGCAGCGTAGAGAGCGGGTATGGCTACACCTTC.

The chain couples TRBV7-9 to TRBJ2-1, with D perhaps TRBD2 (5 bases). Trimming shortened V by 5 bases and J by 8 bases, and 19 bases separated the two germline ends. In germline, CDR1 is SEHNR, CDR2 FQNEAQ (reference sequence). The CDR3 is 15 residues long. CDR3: CASSHLRQVGDEQFF. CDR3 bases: TGTGCCAGCAGCCACCTTCGCCAGGTGGGAGATGAGCAGTTCTTC.

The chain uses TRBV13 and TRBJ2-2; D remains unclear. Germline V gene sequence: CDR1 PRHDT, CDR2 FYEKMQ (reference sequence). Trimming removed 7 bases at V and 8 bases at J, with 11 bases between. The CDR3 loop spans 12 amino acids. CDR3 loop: CASKGASGELFF. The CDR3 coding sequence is TGTGCCAGCAAAGGTGCTTCAGGGGAGCTGTTTTTT.

CDR3 DNA: TGTGCCAGCAGCGGAACCGGGACTCTGAACACCGGGGAGCTGTTTTTT. Translated, it gives CASSGTGTLNTGELFF. The chain employs TRBV7-9 and TRBJ2-2, with a tentative D call TRBD2 (6 bases). V shed 5 bases and J shed 1 base, with 14 bases lying between them. Germline V gene data show CDR1 as SEHNR and CDR2 as FQNEAQ (reference sequence). This CDR3 region has 16 residues.

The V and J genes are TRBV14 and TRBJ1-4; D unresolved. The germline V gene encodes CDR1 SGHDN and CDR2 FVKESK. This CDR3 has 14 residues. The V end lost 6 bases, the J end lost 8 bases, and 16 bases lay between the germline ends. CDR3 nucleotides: TGTGCCAGCAGGGCAGGAGCGAGAGGGGAAAAACTGTTTTTT. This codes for CASRAGARGEKLFF.

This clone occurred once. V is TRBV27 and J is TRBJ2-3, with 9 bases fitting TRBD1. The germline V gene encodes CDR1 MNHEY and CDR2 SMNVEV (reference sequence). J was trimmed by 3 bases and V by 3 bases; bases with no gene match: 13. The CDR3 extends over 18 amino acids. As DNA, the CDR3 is TGTGCCAGCAGTTTTCTCAAACCGGACAGGGGATTTACAGATACGCAGTATTTT. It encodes CASSFLKPDRGFTDTQYF.

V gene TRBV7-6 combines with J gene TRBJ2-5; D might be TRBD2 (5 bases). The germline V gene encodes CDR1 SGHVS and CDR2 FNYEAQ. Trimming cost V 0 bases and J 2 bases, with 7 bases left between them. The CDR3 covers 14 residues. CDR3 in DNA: TGTGCCAGCAGCTTAGCGCAGCGGCAAGAGACCCAGTACTTC. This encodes CASSLAQRQETQYF.

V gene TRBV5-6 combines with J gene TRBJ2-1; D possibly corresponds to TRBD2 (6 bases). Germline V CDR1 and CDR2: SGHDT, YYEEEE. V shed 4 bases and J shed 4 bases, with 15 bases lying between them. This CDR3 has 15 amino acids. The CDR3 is CASSVSPSDYNEQFF. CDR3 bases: TGTGCCAGCAGCGTCAGCCCTAGCGATTACAATGAGCAGTTCTTC.

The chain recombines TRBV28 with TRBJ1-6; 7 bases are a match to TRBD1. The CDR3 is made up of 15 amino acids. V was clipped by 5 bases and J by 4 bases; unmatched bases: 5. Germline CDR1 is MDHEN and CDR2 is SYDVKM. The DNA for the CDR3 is TGTGCCAGCAGTAGCCACAGGGGTTATAATTCACCCCTCCACTTT. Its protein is CASSSHRGYNSPLHF.

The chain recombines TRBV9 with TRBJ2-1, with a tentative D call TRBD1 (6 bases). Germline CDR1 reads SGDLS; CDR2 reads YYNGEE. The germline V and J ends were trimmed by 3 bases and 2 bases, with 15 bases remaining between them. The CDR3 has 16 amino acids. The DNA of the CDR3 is TGTGCCAGCAGCGCCCGGGGACAAGTTACCTACAATGAGCAGTTCTTC. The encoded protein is CASSARGQVTYNEQFF.

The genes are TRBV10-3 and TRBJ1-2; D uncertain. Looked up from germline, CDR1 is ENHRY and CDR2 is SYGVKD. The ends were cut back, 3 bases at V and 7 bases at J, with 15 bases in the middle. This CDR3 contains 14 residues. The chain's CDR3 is CAISDSWESGGYTF. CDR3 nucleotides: TGTGCCATCAGTGATTCTTGGGAATCTGGTGGCTACACCTTC.

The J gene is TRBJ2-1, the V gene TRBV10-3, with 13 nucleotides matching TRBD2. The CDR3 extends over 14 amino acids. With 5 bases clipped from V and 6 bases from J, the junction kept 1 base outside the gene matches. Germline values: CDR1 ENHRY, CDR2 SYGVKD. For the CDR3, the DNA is TGTGCCATCAGTACTAGCGGGAGGGCCAATGAGCAGTTCTTC. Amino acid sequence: CAISTSGRANEQFF.

DNA of the CDR3: TGTGCCAGCCGGGAGCCTGACTCCTACAATGAGCAGTTCTTC. It is translated as CASREPDSYNEQFF. The V call is TRBV2, the J call TRBJ2-1; the D gene is possibly TRBD2 (6 bases). V lost 8 bases, J lost 0 bases, and 11 bases lay in between. Germline-derived CDR1 and CDR2 are SNHLY and FYNNEI. The CDR3 length is 14 residues.

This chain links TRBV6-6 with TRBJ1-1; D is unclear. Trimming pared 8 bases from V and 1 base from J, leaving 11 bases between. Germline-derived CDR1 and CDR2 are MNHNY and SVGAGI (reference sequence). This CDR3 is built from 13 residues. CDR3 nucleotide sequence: TGTGCCAGCTACCTCTCGGGGAACACTGAAGCTTTCTTT. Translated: CASYLSGNTEAFF.

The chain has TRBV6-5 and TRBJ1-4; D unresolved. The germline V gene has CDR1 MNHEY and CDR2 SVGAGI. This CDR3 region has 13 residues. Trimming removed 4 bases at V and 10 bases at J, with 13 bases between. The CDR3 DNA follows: TGTGCCAGCAGTTCCGACACCGACGGAAAACTGTTTTTT. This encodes CASSSDTDGKLFF.

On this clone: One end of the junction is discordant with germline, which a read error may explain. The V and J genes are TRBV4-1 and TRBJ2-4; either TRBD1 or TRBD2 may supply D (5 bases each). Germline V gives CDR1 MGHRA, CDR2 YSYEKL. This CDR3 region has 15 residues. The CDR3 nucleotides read TGCGCCAGCAGACAAGCGACAGCGGTGAAAAACATTCAGTACTTC. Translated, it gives CASRQATAVKNIQYF.

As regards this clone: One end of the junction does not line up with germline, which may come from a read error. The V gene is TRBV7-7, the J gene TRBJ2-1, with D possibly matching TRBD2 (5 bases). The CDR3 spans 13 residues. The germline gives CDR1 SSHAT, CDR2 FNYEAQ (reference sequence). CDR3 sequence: CASSPGNRNEQFF. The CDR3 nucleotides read TGTGCTAGCAGCCCGGGAAACCGCAATGAGCAGTTCTTC.

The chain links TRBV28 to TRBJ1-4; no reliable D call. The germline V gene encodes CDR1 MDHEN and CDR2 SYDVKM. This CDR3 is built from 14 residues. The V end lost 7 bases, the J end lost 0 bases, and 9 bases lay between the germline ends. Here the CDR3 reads CASTFPATNEKLFF. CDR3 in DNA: TGTGCCAGCACCTTCCCCGCAACTAATGAAAAACTGTTTTTT.

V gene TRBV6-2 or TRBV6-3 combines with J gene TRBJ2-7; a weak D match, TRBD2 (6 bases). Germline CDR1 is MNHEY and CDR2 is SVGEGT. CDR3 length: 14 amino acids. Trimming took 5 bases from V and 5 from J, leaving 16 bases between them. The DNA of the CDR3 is TGTGCCAGCAGTACCCCGCAGGGAGGCAACGAGCAGTACGTC. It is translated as CASSTPQGGNEQYV.

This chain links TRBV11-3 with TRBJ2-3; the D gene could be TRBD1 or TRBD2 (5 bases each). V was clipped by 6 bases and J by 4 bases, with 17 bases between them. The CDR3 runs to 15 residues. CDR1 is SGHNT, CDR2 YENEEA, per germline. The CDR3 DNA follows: TGTGCCAGCAGTTGGCATAGGGGAGTCGCAGATACGCAGTATTTT. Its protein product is CASSWHRGVADTQYF.

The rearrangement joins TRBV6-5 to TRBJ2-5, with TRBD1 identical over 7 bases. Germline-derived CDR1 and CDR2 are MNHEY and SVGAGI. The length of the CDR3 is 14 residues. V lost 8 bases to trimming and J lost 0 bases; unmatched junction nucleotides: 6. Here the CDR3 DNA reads TGTGCCAGCGGGGGACAGTGGTACCAAGAGACCCAGTACTTC. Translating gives CASGGQWYQETQYF.

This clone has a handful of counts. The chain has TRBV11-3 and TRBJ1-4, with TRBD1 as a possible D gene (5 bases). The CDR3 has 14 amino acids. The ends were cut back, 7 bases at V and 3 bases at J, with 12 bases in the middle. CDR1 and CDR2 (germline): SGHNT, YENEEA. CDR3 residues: CASTPGGANEKLFF. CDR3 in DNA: TGTGCCAGCACCCCGGGGGGGGCTAATGAAAAACTGTTTTTT. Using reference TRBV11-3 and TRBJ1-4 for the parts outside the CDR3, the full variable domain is EAGVVQSPRYKIIEKKQPVAFWCNPISGHNTLYWYLQNLGQGPELLIRYENEEAVDDSQLPKDRFSAERLKGVDSTLKIQPAELGDSAVYLCASTPGGANEKLFFGSGTQLSVL.

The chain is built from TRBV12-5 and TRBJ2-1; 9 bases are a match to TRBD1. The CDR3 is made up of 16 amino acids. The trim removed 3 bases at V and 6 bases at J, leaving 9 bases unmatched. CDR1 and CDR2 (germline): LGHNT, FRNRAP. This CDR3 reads CASGFSTGGLFNEQFF. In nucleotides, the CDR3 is TGTGCTAGTGGTTTTTCAACAGGGGGCCTTTTCAATGAGCAGTTCTTC.

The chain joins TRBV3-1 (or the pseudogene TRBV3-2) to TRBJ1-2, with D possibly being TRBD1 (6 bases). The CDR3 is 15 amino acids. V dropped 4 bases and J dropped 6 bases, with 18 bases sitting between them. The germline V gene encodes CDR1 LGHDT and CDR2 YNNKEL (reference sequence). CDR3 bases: TGTGCCAGCAGCCCCCGTTGGGGGGCGTACGATGGCTACACCTTC. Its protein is CASSPRWGAYDGYTF.

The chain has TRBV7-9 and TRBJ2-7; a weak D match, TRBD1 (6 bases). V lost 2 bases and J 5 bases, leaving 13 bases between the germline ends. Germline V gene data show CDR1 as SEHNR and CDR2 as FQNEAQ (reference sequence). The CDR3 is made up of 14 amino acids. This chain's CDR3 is CASSLSYRENEQYV. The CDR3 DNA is TGTGCCAGCAGCTTATCATACAGGGAGAACGAGCAGTACGTC.

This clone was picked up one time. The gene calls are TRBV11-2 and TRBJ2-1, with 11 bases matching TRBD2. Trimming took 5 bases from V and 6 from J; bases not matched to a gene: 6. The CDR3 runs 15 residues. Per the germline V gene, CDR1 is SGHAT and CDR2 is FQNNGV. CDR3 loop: CASSHGTSGRNEQFF. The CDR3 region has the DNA TGTGCCAGCAGCCACGGGACTAGCGGCCGCAATGAGCAGTTCTTC.